This T cell receptor beta chain was captured in a study of shared clonotypes between healthy human individuals. General observations from the study: Shared clonotypes: about 5% naive CD4, around 4% naive CD8, around 2.4% memory CD4, 0.4% to 0.5% memory CD8.

As originally analysed: ImmunoSEQ gave junction-only sequences without quality scores, so filtering differed. The repertoire was sequenced with immunoSEQ multiplex PCR; TCRdb's copy has only in-frame clones and lacks some. That table furnishes V, J and clone size, whereas the DNA furnished D and trimming. The sample has around 750,000 clones, roughly 70% seen once. Turning to this clone: Antigen unknown. Other DNA sequences from this sample encode an identical CDR3 as well.

The donor population consisted of healthy HIV-negative adults with no recent acute infections or vaccinations. Trimming cost V 3 bases and J 5 bases, with 11 bases left between them. The CDR3 totals 14 residues. From germline, CDR1 is MNHEY and CDR2 SMNVEV (reference sequence). The chain uses TRBV27 and TRBJ1-5; D is perhaps TRBD1 (6 bases). Sequenced sample: memory CD4+ T cells sorted from blood. Specified subset: CD45RA-negative fraction. The origin of this receptor is a woman aged 30 to 39 in good health. Here the CDR3 DNA reads TGTGCCAGCAGTTTGCGGTCAGGGGATCAGCCCCAGCATTTT. Translation gives CASSLRSGDQPQHF.